This T cell receptor (beta chain) stems from a study of cytomegalovirus exposure and HLA in healthy donors. About this clone itself: Its matching antigen is unknown.

From germline, CDR1 is SEHNR and CDR2 FQNEAQ (reference sequence). The V gene end was trimmed by 5 bases and the J gene end by 5 bases; junction bases not matched to a gene: 13. The CDR3 covers 17 residues. The PCR ran on 60 Vbeta and 13 Jbeta primers. Libraries were prepared by immunoSEQ multiplex PCR; TCRdb keeps only in-frame clonotypes and omits some of them. Here the sample spans about 160,000 clones, around 77% being singletons. Findings and limits, study-wide: What a later analysis reportedly showed was that an Asian-associated ancestry cluster had fewer N-insertions than the approximately 700-donor mean. The later analysis indicated that the majority of CMV-associated TCR beta chains appeared HLA-restricted.

V and J are TRBV7-9 and TRBJ2-7; 12 bases are a match to TRBD1. The specimen was PBMCs. The TCR was taken from a woman in her twenties or thirties in good health and CMV-seronegative. For the CDR3, the DNA is TGTGCCAGCAGCGGGGGACAGGGGGCAATTGGTGGTGACGAGCAGTACTTC. This codes for CASSGGQGAIGGDEQYF.